Presented here are 19 T cell receptor beta chains from one specimen sequenced in a study of neurological immune-mediated disorders. Using its own MiXCR run on the 5' RACE reads, TCRdb lists one record per CDR3 protein. The table lists around 37,000 distinct CDR3 sequences, less than 15% of them singletons. Sequenced input: PBMCs. The receptors shown here come from a woman between 45 and 65 years old with HTLV-1-associated myelopathy (HAM/TSP).

This clonotype was seen many times. The chain employs TRBV3-1 and TRBJ2-1, with D perhaps matching TRBD1 (6 bases). Germline assignment: CDR1 LGHDT and CDR2 YNNKEL (reference sequence). This CDR3 has 15 residues. V was cut by 8 bases and J by 0 bases, with 14 bases left in between. CDR3 in DNA: TGTGCCAGCGCGCCGGGACACCGCTCCTACAATGAGCAGTTCTTC. Its translation is CASAPGHRSYNEQFF.

This clonotype was counted at least ten times. CDR3 loop: CATNGPGQGSYNEQFF. CDR3 nucleotide sequence: TGTGCCACCAATGGGCCGGGACAGGGGTCCTACAATGAGCAGTTCTTC. This chain uses TRBV12-3 or TRBV12-4 with TRBJ2-1; 10 nucleotides line up with TRBD1. J gave up 1 base and V 10 bases, and 10 bases lay outside the gene matches. CDR3 length: 16 residues.

This clonotype has at least ten counts. The V call is TRBV29-1, the J call TRBJ2-4; TRBD1 matches 7 bases. Unmatched junction bases numbered 6, after V lost 6 bases and J lost 7 bases. CDR1 is SQVTM, CDR2 ANQGSEA, per germline. CDR3 length equals 12 residues. CDR3 DNA sequence: TGCAGCGTGAACACAGGGGCGAACATTCAGTACTTC. Translated: CSVNTGANIQYF.

Concerning this clonotype itself: One end of the junction fails to match germline, which may point to a read error. The chain combines TRBV15 with TRBJ1-5; D uncertain. CDR3 length: 15 residues. The germline CDR1 and CDR2 sequences are LNHNV and YYDKDF (reference sequence). The CDR3 DNA sequence: TGTGCCACCAGCAGAGTTACGGGCGGAGGTCAGCACCAGCATTTT. It encodes CATSRVTGGGQHQHF.

This clonotype was recorded many times. The V call is TRBV20-1, the J call TRBJ1-1, with D perhaps matching TRBD1 (6 bases). The CDR3 is 14 amino acids. Germline loops: CDR1 DFQATT, CDR2 SNEGSKA (reference sequence). V lost 0 bases to trimming and J lost 1 base, with 9 bases between them. The CDR3: CSARDQGPNTEAFF. The CDR3 DNA reads TGCAGTGCTAGAGATCAGGGGCCGAACACTGAAGCTTTCTTT.

This clonotype was observed many times. The J gene is TRBJ1-5, the V gene TRBV7-2; TRBD1 matches 8 bases. Germline CDR1 SGHTA, CDR2 FQGNSA. With 6 bases clipped from V and 2 bases from J, the junction kept 0 bases outside the gene matches. The CDR3 runs 13 residues. For the CDR3, the DNA is TGTGCCAGCAGGGGACAGGGCAATCAGCCCCAGCATTTT. Its protein is CASRGQGNQPQHF.

This clonotype has at least ten counts. The rearrangement links TRBV5-6 to TRBJ2-2, with D perhaps matching TRBD1 (6 bases). The V end lost 6 bases, the J end lost 0 bases, and 12 bases lay between the germline ends. CDR1 is SGHDT and CDR2 is YYEEEE in the germline V gene. CDR3 length: 15 residues. This chain's CDR3 is CASILGDTNTGELFF. CDR3 sequence (DNA): TGTGCCAGCATCTTAGGGGACACGAACACCGGGGAGCTGTTTTTT.

This clonotype was seen at least ten times. The gene calls are TRBV7-8 and TRBJ1-5, with TRBD1 identical over 7 bases. J was trimmed by 3 bases and V by 5 bases; bases with no gene match: 4. Germline V lookup: CDR1 SGHVS, CDR2 FQNEAQ. CDR3 size: 14 residues. In nucleotides, the CDR3 is TGTGCCAGCAGCCGGGACAGCCCCAATCAGCCCCAGCATTTT. It yields the protein CASSRDSPNQPQHF.

This clonotype was recorded at least ten times. The CDR3, as DNA: TGTGCCAGCAACCCCGGGACAGGGGGCTACAATGAGCAGTTCTTC. Protein sequence: CASNPGTGGYNEQFF. The rearrangement links TRBV12-3 or TRBV12-4 to TRBJ2-1, with 11 positions matching TRBD1. With V trimmed by 7 bases and J by 3 bases, 5 bases remained unmatched. This CDR3 has 15 residues.

This clonotype was recorded many times. The chain links TRBV6-6 to TRBJ2-3; 10 nucleotides agree with TRBD2. Unmatched junction bases numbered 19, after V lost 7 bases and J lost 0 bases. The germline V gene encodes CDR1 MNHNY and CDR2 SVGAGI (reference sequence). The CDR3 length is 20 residues. Here the CDR3 DNA reads TGTGCCAGCACCCTTAGATCCCAGCGGGGGGGCTTTACTAGCACAGATACGCAGTATTTT. Protein sequence: CASTLRSQRGGFTSTDTQYF.

This clonotype was found many times. The chain employs TRBV5-1 and TRBJ1-1; no firm D call. Looked up from germline, CDR1 is SGHRS and CDR2 is YFSETQ. This CDR3 is built from 15 residues. Trimming took off 3 bases at V and 2 bases at J, with 14 bases between the two ends. The CDR3 region is CASSWRRVENTEAFF. CDR3 sequence (DNA): TGCGCCAGCAGCTGGAGGAGGGTTGAAAACACTGAAGCTTTCTTT.

This clonotype was recorded at least ten times. The J gene is TRBJ2-5, the V gene TRBV6-5, with D unclear. The length of the CDR3 is 13 residues. With 4 bases removed from V and 3 bases from J, the gap between germline ends came to 9 bases. Germline lookup yields CDR1 MNHEY and CDR2 SVGAGI. The CDR3 DNA follows: TGTGCCAGCAGTTGGGTCAGCAAAGAGACCCAGTACTTC. This translates into CASSWVSKETQYF.

This clonotype has ten or more counts. The chain is built from TRBV7-2 and TRBJ2-1; D unclear. Trimming shortened V by 1 base and J by 5 bases, and 6 bases separated the two germline ends. CDR3 size: 13 residues. In germline, CDR1 is SGHTA, CDR2 FQGNSA. The CDR3 reads CASSLGENNEQFF. The CDR3 DNA reads TGTGCCAGCAGCTTAGGTGAGAACAATGAGCAGTTCTTC. The variable domain in full, completed from reference TRBV7-2 and TRBJ2-1, reads GAGVSQSPSNKVTEKGKDVELRCDPISGHTALYWYRQSLGQGLEFLIYFQGNSAPDKSGLPSDRFSAERTGGSVSTLTIQRTQQEDSAVYLCASSLGENNEQFFGPGTRLTVL.

This clonotype appeared many times. The V gene is TRBV6-2 or TRBV6-3, the J gene TRBJ1-1; D perhaps matches TRBD1 (6 bases). The CDR3 has 13 amino acids. Germline CDR1 is MNHEY and CDR2 is SVGEGT. V was shortened by 2 bases and J by 10 bases, with 14 bases between the two germline ends. CDR3 region: CASSYPGGGRAFF. The CDR3 coding sequence is TGTGCCAGCAGTTACCCCGGGGGCGGAAGAGCTTTCTTT.

This clonotype has at least ten counts. The chain couples TRBV7-2 to TRBJ2-7; D may be TRBD1 or TRBD2 (5 bases each). The CDR3 has 14 amino acids. Germline loops: CDR1 SGHTA, CDR2 FQGNSA. V shed 5 bases and J shed 7 bases, with 18 bases lying between them. The CDR3 nucleotides are TGTGCCAGCAGCCCAGGGCGAGGGACCGGGGAGCAGTACGTC. Translating gives CASSPGRGTGEQYV.

V is TRBV7-2 and J is TRBJ2-2; 12 nucleotides line up with TRBD2. CDR1 and CDR2 (germline): SGHTA, FQGNSA. The CDR3 contains 14 residues. The junction had 8 bases not matched to a gene; V was cut back by 1 base and J by 17 bases. The CDR3 sequence is CASSLESLAGGPFF. The CDR3 DNA reads as TGTGCCAGCAGCTTAGAATCCCTAGCGGGGGGGCCTTTTTTT.

This CDR3 reads CASTTAQETQYF. The CDR3 DNA is TGTGCCAGCACGACAGCCCAAGAGACCCAGTACTTC. The chain is built from TRBV6-6 and TRBJ2-5; D might be TRBD1 (5 bases). The germline V gene has CDR1 MNHNY and CDR2 SVGAGI (reference sequence). CDR3 length: 12 amino acids. Deletions cut 7 bases from V and 1 base from J, with 7 bases between.

This clonotype was seen repeatedly, ten times or more. The chain is built from TRBV5-1 and TRBJ1-4, with TRBD1 matching over 7 bases. Trimming removed 4 bases from V and 3 bases from J; junction bases left unmatched: 3. This CDR3 has 14 amino acids. Per the germline V gene, CDR1 is SGHRS and CDR2 is YFSETQ. CDR3 protein: CASSPGTANEKLFF. In DNA form, the CDR3 reads TGCGCCAGCAGCCCCGGGACAGCTAATGAAAAACTGTTTTTT.

This clonotype was recorded at least ten times. This chain links TRBV12-3 or TRBV12-4 with TRBJ2-5, with D perhaps matching TRBD1 (6 bases). This CDR3 is 13 amino acids long. Trimming shortened V by 4 bases and J by 2 bases, and 8 bases separated the two germline ends. CDR3 coding DNA: TGTGCCAGCAGTTACAGGGCGCAAGAGACCCAGTACTTC. This sequence encodes CASSYRAQETQYF.